This T cell receptor (beta chain) was identified during a study of blood T cells in healthy people across ages. Study results and caveats: A strong correlation was found between TCR beta diversity and the percentage of naive T cells. Unknown donor CMV status possibly confounded expanded clonotype changes. A roughly linear fall in TCR beta diversity per million T cells was seen with increasing age.

For the second PCR, which ran for roughly 6 to 12 cycles, a sample-barcoded 5' primer and a J-beta primer mix were used. TCRdb re-called the 5' RACE reads with MiXCR, one entry per CDR3 protein. Of fewer than 1 million distinct CDR3 sequences listed, roughly 44% are singletons. Germline assignment: CDR1 MNHNS and CDR2 SASEGT. V was trimmed by 6 bases and J by 8 bases, leaving 17 bases between them. The CDR3 has 14 amino acids. Points on this clonotype: The antigen remains unidentified.

Sequencing was performed on blood. The receptor was isolated from a man in his fifties or sixties in good health. This chain uses TRBV6-1 with TRBJ2-4, with D maybe TRBD2 (6 bases). CDR3 DNA: TGTGCCAGCAGGAATGTCTTGGCTAGCGACATTCAGTACTTC. Amino acids: CASRNVLASDIQYF.